This TCR beta chain was identified during a study of blood T cell repertoires in COVID-19. In assigning cohorts, the study relied on participant-reported clinical history. Authors' analysis steps: The authors estimated nucleated cell counts from reference gene primer amplification. Assay used: immunoSEQ multiplex PCR; TCRdb lists only in-frame clones, some missing. V, J and clone size are those of that table, while D and trimming were read from the DNA. The profile shows roughly 280,000 clones, about 87% of them singletons. J lost 7 bases, V lost 4 bases, and 10 bases had no gene match. Germline CDR1 and CDR2: MGHDK and SYGVNS. The CDR3 contains 16 residues.

Sequenced input: PBMCs or T cells enriched from blood (not recorded which). The TCR comes from a woman aged 45 to 65 who had recovered from COVID-19. The V call is TRBV25-1, the J call TRBJ1-4, with TRBD1 identical over 9 bases. The CDR3 sequence is CASSAGQGGRSEKLFF. The DNA of the CDR3 is TGTGCCAGCAGTGCGGGACAGGGCGGTCGTAGTGAAAAACTGTTTTTT.